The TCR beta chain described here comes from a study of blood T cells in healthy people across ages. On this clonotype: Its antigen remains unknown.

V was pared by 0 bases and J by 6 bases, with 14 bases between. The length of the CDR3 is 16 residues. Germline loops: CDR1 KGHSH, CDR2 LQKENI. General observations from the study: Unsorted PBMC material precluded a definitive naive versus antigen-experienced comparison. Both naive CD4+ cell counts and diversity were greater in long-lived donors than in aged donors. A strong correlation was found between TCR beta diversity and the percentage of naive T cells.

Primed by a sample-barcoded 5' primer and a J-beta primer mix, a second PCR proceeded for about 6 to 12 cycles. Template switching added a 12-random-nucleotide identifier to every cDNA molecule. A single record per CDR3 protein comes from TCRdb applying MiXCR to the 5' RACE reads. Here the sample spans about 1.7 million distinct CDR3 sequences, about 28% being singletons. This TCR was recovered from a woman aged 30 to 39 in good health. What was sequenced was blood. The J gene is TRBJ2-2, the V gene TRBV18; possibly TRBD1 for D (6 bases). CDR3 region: CASSPPPGVFAGELFF. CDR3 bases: TGTGCCAGCTCACCACCACCAGGGGTATTCGCCGGGGAGCTGTTTTTT.